What follows is one TCR beta chain and its context. Produced via immunoSEQ multiplex PCR; TCRdb's table is partial and in-frame only. The sample consists of tens of thousands of clones, roughly 90% of them appearing once. This sample was included in a study of T cell changes during pregnancy in multiple sclerosis. CDR1 is SNHLY and CDR2 is FYNNEI in the germline V gene. This CDR3 spans 13 amino acids. Losses at the gene ends were 6 bases for V and 7 bases for J; bases not matched to a gene: 5. The source was peripheral blood, collected before pregnancy. This chain uses TRBV2 with TRBJ2-1, with 8 bases lining up with TRBD1. This sequence originates from a female donor with multiple sclerosis, enrolled in a pregnancy study. The CDR3 reads CASSARQGNEQFF. The CDR3 DNA reads as TGTGCCAGCAGCGCTCGACAGGGGAATGAGCAGTTCTTC. The full variable domain, with the rest looked up from reference TRBV2 and TRBJ2-1, is EPEVTQTPSHQVTQMGQEVILRCVPISNHLYFYWYRQILGQKVEFLVSFYNNEISEKSEIFDDQFSVERPDGSNFTLKIRSTKLEDSAMYFCASSARQGNEQFFGPGTRLTVL.